These T cell receptor beta chains were read from a single sample in a study of shared clonotypes between healthy human individuals. Sequencing used immunoSEQ multiplex PCR; TCRdb keeps in-frame clones, though not all of them. The data show almost 750,000 clones, around 70% seen once. Sequences were obtained from memory CD4+ T cells sorted from blood. These TCRs come from a woman between 25 and 40 years old in good health. The CDR3 runs from the conserved cysteine through the conserved F or W. The order of the fields is V gene, clone size, D gene, J gene, CDR3 DNA, CDR3 protein. D genes are given only for firm matches. Only some rows state a clone size, as once, few, many or a class for expanded clones.

TRBV5-4	once	-	TRBJ2-4	TGTGCCAGCAGCCTAGGGGACATTCAGTACTTC	CASSLGDIQYF
TRBV19	-	TRBD2	TRBJ2-3	TGTGCCAGTAGTATGAAATCCCTAGCGGGAGGTAGCACAGATACGCAGTATTTT	CASSMKSLAGGSTDTQYF
TRBV5-4	once	-	TRBJ2-7	TGTGCCAGCAGCAACAAACGGGGTTCCCCCTACGAGCAGTACTTC	CASSNKRGSPYEQYF
TRBV11-2	-	-	TRBJ2-2	TGTGCCAGCAGCCCGCAGCAGAACACCGGGGAGCTGTTTTTT	CASSPQQNTGELFF
TRBV10-1	-	-	TRBJ2-3	TGCGCCAGCAGTGAGTCAGCAGGGACGAGCACAGATACGCAGTATTTT	CASSESAGTSTDTQYF
TRBV5-1	-	TRBD2	TRBJ2-1	TGCGCCAGCAGCCGAGGACTAGCGGGAGGTAGTTCCTACAATGAGCAGTTCTTC	CASSRGLAGGSSYNEQFF
TRBV6-1	-	-	TRBJ1-1	TGTGCCAGTACACAGGTAGTGAACACTGAAGCTTTCTTT	CASTQVVNTEAFF
TRBV9	-	-	TRBJ2-1	TGTGCCAGCAGCGTAGCTTGGCGGGATGACTCCTACAATGAGCAGTTCTTC	CASSVAWRDDSYNEQFF
TRBV28	few	TRBD1	TRBJ2-3	TGTGCCAGCAGGGGACAGGGGGCGGGGGCAGATACGCAGTATTTT	CASRGQGAGADTQYF
TRBV6-5	-	TRBD2	TRBJ2-5	TGTGCCAGCAGTTCCGGGACTAGGCAAGAGACCCAGTACTTC	CASSSGTRQETQYF
TRBV5-1	-	-	TRBJ2-5	TGCGCCAGCAGCTTGGGGGCGAGCCAAGAGACCCAGTACTTC	CASSLGASQETQYF
TRBV11-2	few	TRBD2	TRBJ2-7	TGTGCCAGCAGCTTAGGACTAGCGGAAAGGTACGAGCAGTACTTC	CASSLGLAERYEQYF
TRBV4-2	-	TRBD1	TRBJ2-5	TGTGCCAGCAGCCAAGATGGCGGGGACAGGGGAGAGACCCAGTACTTC	CASSQDGGDRGETQYF
TRBV7-9	-	-	TRBJ2-3	TGTGCCAGCAGCTCGAGGGAGTCCCATACGCAGTATTTT	CASSSRESHTQYF
TRBV7-6	once	TRBD1	TRBJ1-4	TGTGCCAGCAGCCCGGCAGGGGGTTATGAAAAACTGTTTTTT	CASSPAGGYEKLFF
TRBV18	-	-	TRBJ2-2	TGTGCCAGCAAAGGAGAATCGAACACCGGGGAGCTGTTTTTT	CASKGESNTGELFF
TRBV19	few	TRBD2	TRBJ2-3	TGTGCCAGTACCAGATCTCGCAGACTAGCGGGACCAGATACGCAGTATTTT	CASTRSRRLAGPDTQYF
TRBV29-1	-	TRBD1	TRBJ1-1	TGCAGCGTGAGGGGACAGCCGAACACTGAAGCTTTCTTT	CSVRGQPNTEAFF
TRBV11-1	-	-	TRBJ1-1	TGTGCCAGCAGCTTATGGGGAGAGGAGACTGAAGCTTTCTTT	CASSLWGEETEAFF
TRBV14	-	TRBD2	TRBJ2-2	TGTGCCAGCAGCCAAGTTCGGACTAGCGGTACCCAGGGAACCGGGGAGCTGTTTTTT	CASSQVRTSGTQGTGELFF
TRBV5-1	-	TRBD1	TRBJ2-1	TGCGCCAGCACCCCCGGGACAGAGTTCAATGAGCAGTTCTTC	CASTPGTEFNEQFF
TRBV2	-	-	TRBJ2-3	TGTGCCAGCAGCCCCCAGGGCCCCGGAGATACGCAGTATTTT	CASSPQGPGDTQYF